A selection of T cell receptor beta chains follows, all from one sample in a study of T-cell memory formation after mild COVID-19. TCRdb reprocessed the 5' RACE reads with MiXCR, giving one entry per CDR3 protein. This table has roughly 120,000 distinct CDR3 sequences, about a sixth appearing once. The sample was PBMCs or a T cell subset sorted from them (not recorded which). These receptors were collected from an adult woman who had mild COVID-19 (a few samples of this study predate the infection). Cell type and time point are not known. Each CDR3 is given with its conserved first and last residue. A D gene is named only where the DNA matches it firmly. Clone size is not always given. Where it is, it says once, few, many or a class for expanded clones.

abundance	v_gene	j_gene	d_gene	CDR3aa	CDR3nt
few	TRBV5-1	TRBJ1-1	TRBD1	CASSKDRGPGTEAFF	TGCGCCAGCAGCAAGGACAGGGGGCCGGGCACTGAAGCTTTCTTT
.	TRBV7-2	TRBJ2-3	TRBD2	CASSPPGLAGPDTQYF	TGTGCCAGCAGCCCTCCGGGACTAGCGGGACCAGATACGCAGTATTTT
.	TRBV6-6	TRBJ2-5	.	CASSYSTRVEETQYF	TGTGCCAGCAGTTACTCTACGAGGGTCGAAGAGACCCAGTACTTC
few	TRBV29-1	TRBJ1-1	TRBD1	CSVLLTGGVEAFF	TGCAGCGTTCTTTTGACAGGGGGAGTTGAAGCTTTCTTT
few	TRBV11-2	TRBJ1-2	.	CASSPGSWDGYTF	TGTGCCAGCAGCCCAGGGTCTTGGGATGGCTACACCTTC
few	TRBV7-9	TRBJ1-5	.	CASGTGKDQPQHF	TGTGCCAGCGGGACTGGGAAAGATCAGCCCCAGCATTTT
once	TRBV20-1	TRBJ1-1	TRBD1	CSARVTGGPEAFF	TGCAGTGCTAGGGTGACAGGGGGCCCTGAAGCTTTCTTT
.	TRBV5-1	TRBJ2-3	.	CASSPATPDTQYF	TGCGCCAGCAGCCCGGCCACCCCCGATACGCAGTATTTT
.	TRBV6-5	TRBJ1-3	.	CASSQTRLGNTIYF	TGTGCCAGCAGCCAGACGCGGCTGGGAAACACCATATATTTT
few	TRBV20-1	TRBJ2-7	TRBD1	CSAGDRGHLSYEQYF	TGCAGTGCCGGGGACAGGGGGCATCTCTCCTACGAGCAGTACTTC
few	TRBV11-2	TRBJ1-3	.	CASNPTATAGNTIYF	TGTGCCAGCAATCCGACAGCGACCGCTGGAAACACCATATATTTT
.	TRBV10-3	TRBJ1-2	.	CAISNVGWGGGYTF	TGTGCCATCAGTAACGTTGGATGGGGCGGCGGCTACACCTTC
.	TRBV28	TRBJ2-5	TRBD1	CASSLPDATGGETQYF	TGTGCCAGCAGTTTACCTGACGCGACAGGGGGGGAGACCCAGTACTTC
few	TRBV5-1	TRBJ2-5	.	CASSLTDLNGVETQYF	TGCGCCAGCAGCTTGACCGACCTCAACGGGGTGGAGACCCAGTACTTC
few	TRBV21-1	TRBJ1-1	.	CASSKGQARGAFF	TGTGCCAGCAGCAAGGGGCAGGCAAGAGGAGCTTTCTTT
few	TRBV6-5	TRBJ2-3	TRBD1	CATRRGSLTDTQYF	TGTGCCACGCGCAGGGGGTCCCTCACAGATACGCAGTATTTT
.	TRBV5-1	TRBJ2-1	.	CASSLPLLSATPYNEQFF	TGCGCCAGCAGCCTCCCTCTTCTGTCCGCTACCCCATACAATGAGCAGTTCTTC
many	TRBV7-9	TRBJ2-2	TRBD2	CASSHQVTGGTGELFF	TGTGCCAGCAGCCACCAAGTTACGGGAGGCACCGGGGAGCTGTTTTTT
.	TRBV29-1	TRBJ2-7	.	CSVEEQGLGEQYF	TGCAGCGTTGAAGAACAGGGTCTAGGGGAGCAGTACTTC
.	TRBV5-1	TRBJ2-3	TRBD2	CASSLSTGGTDTQYF	TGCGCCAGCAGCTTGAGTACGGGAGGGACAGATACGCAGTATTTT
few	TRBV20-1	TRBJ2-5	.	CSARVNELETQYF	TGCAGTGCTAGAGTGAACGAACTCGAGACCCAGTACTTC
.	TRBV10-2	TRBJ1-2	.	CASSGNAGTNYGYTF	TGCGCCAGCAGTGGGAATGCCGGGACCAACTATGGCTACACCTTC
few	TRBV2	TRBJ2-1	.	CASFRVNEQFF	TGTGCCAGCTTCAGGGTCAATGAGCAGTTCTTC
.	TRBV6-2/TRBV6-3	TRBJ2-7	.	CASSYFRYEQYF	TGTGCCAGCAGTTACTTCAGGTACGAGCAGTACTTC
few	TRBV20-1	TRBJ2-7	TRBD1	CSARGTGATYEQYF	TGCAGTGCTAGAGGCACAGGGGCAACCTACGAGCAGTACTTC
many	TRBV5-1	TRBJ2-1	.	CASSLEGPYNEQFF	TGCGCCAGCAGCTTGGAGGGCCCCTACAATGAGCAGTTCTTC
few	TRBV20-1	TRBJ2-7	.	CSARLGPGSNEQYF	TGCAGTGCTAGATTAGGTCCAGGGAGTAACGAGCAGTACTTC
many	TRBV5-1	TRBJ2-1	.	CASSLDKGPNEQFF	TGCGCCAGCAGCTTGGACAAGGGGCCCAATGAGCAGTTCTTC
many	TRBV5-1	TRBJ2-1	.	CASRVGERYNEQFF	TGCGCCAGCAGAGTGGGGGAGCGGTACAATGAGCAGTTCTTC
few	TRBV29-1	TRBJ1-4	.	CSAPLHGDNEKLFF	TGCAGCGCCCCGCTTCACGGTGATAATGAAAAACTGTTTTTT
few	TRBV27	TRBJ2-1	TRBD1	CASSSRDRVGNEQFF	TGTGCCAGCTCCTCAAGGGACAGGGTAGGCAATGAGCAGTTCTTC
few	TRBV20-1	TRBJ2-7	.	CSAIRAYEQYF	TGCAGTGCTATCCGGGCCTACGAGCAGTACTTC
.	TRBV12-3/TRBV12-4	TRBJ2-3	.	CASSPGGDTQYF	TGTGCCAGCAGTCCCGGTGGAGATACGCAGTATTTT
few	TRBV20-1	TRBJ2-4	.	CSARDWGAKNIQYF	TGCAGTGCTAGAGATTGGGGGGCCAAAAACATTCAGTACTTC
few	TRBV15	TRBJ2-2	.	CATSRGMTGELFF	TGTGCCACCAGCAGAGGGATGACCGGGGAGCTGTTTTTT
.	TRBV27	TRBJ2-7	.	CASSLTSGLTEQYF	TGTGCCAGCAGTTTGACCAGCGGGCTTACGGAGCAGTACTTC
few	TRBV6-5	TRBJ1-4	TRBD1	CASSYVGQGNEKLFF	TGTGCCAGCAGTTACGTGGGACAGGGAAATGAAAAACTGTTTTTT
few	TRBV20-1	TRBJ1-1	.	CSASGNTEAFF	TGCAGTGCTTCCGGGAACACTGAAGCTTTCTTT
few	TRBV27	TRBJ1-5	.	CASSLSLAGNQPQHF	TGTGCCAGCAGTCTCTCCCTCGCCGGGAATCAGCCCCAGCATTTT
.	TRBV9	TRBJ2-2	TRBD2	CASSGTSGGLTGELFF	TGTGCCAGCAGCGGGACTAGCGGGGGGCTCACCGGGGAGCTGTTTTTT